This T cell receptor (beta chain) was recovered during a study of blood T cell repertoires in COVID-19. Overall study: PBMCs, B-cell-depleted T cells, or T cells were the source of the cDNA or gDNA that made up the material.

Study processing details: Reference gene primer amplification gave estimated nucleated cell counts. TCRdb's copy holds only in-frame clones and misses some; the assay was immunoSEQ multiplex PCR. Clone size and V and J calls were adopted from that table, with D and trimming inferred from the DNA. The sample carries over 110,000 clones, roughly 80% recorded once. Germline lookup yields CDR1 LGHDT and CDR2 YNNKEL (reference sequence). The germline V and J ends were trimmed by 0 bases and 1 base, with 10 bases remaining between them. The CDR3 sequence is 16 residues long. Categorization into cohorts depended on clinical history that participants reported.

Sequencing was performed on PBMCs or T cells enriched from blood (not recorded which). This receptor was taken from a man in his forties with acute COVID-19. The chain uses TRBV3-1 (or the pseudogene TRBV3-2) and TRBJ1-3, with D unresolved. Here the CDR3 reads CASSQERRTSGNTIYF. As DNA, the CDR3 is TGTGCCAGCAGCCAAGAGCGGAGAACATCTGGAAACACCATATATTTT.